What follows are 21 T cell receptor beta chains derived from one specimen sequenced in a study of tumor-infiltrating lymphocytes in primary liver carcinoma. From about 20-30 mg of unsorted bulk tissue, DNA and RNA were co-extracted together. A constant-region primer primed TCR beta cDNA synthesis from 400 to 550 ng of total RNA. Slightly modified ARM-PCR served as the procedure for the TCR beta libraries. These libraries came from three rounds of nested multiplex PCR. TRBV1-TRBV30 forward primers paired with a C-beta reverse primer were used in the first two PCR rounds, which ran roughly 10 cycles each. MiXCR, run by TCRdb on the multiplex PCR reads, gives a single entry per CDR3 protein. The sample lists 22,000 or so distinct CDR3 sequences, 80% occurring once. Sequences were obtained from liver tumor tissue from sampling region 2. Subset in this sample: tumor region T2, inferior pole. These receptors all stem from a woman aged 25 to 39 with primary liver carcinoma and hepatitis B virus infection.

Worth noting for this clonotype: One end of the junction varies from germline; a read error may be responsible. The chain is built from TRBV29-1 and TRBJ1-1, with 7 positions matching TRBD1. Per germline, CDR1 SQVTM and CDR2 ANQGSEA. CDR3 size: 13 residues. The CDR3 DNA reads as TGTAGCGTCATAGGGGGCCTGAACACTGAAGTTTTCTTT. Its protein is CSVIGGLNTEVFF.

Comment on this clonotype: The conserved closing phenylalanine or tryptophan is absent in this CDR3, likely reflecting a read error. This chain joins TRBV11-2 and TRBJ2-1, with D tentatively TRBD2 (6 bases). Trimming removed 5 bases at V and 9 bases at J, with 17 bases between. Germline CDR1 SGHAT, CDR2 FQNNGV. The CDR3 runs 14 residues. The CDR3 loop is CASSRRLGDGEQFL. CDR3 in DNA: TGTGCCAGCAGCCGGAGACTAGGGGATGGTGAGCAGTTCCTC.

This clonotype was recorded once. An end of the junction does not agree with germline; a read error may underlie this. The genes are TRBV5-5 and TRBJ1-4; D not certain. CDR1 and CDR2 from the germline V gene are SGHKS and YYEKEE (reference sequence). The CDR3 has 19 residues. The CDR3 DNA reads TGTGCCAGCGGCTTGAAGTTAGGCGGACGGGTTGCAATTAATGAAAAACTGTTTTTT. This codes for CASGLKLGGRVAINEKLFF.

In regard to this clonotype: At one end the junction does not follow the germline gene, possibly because of a read error. The genes are TRBV6-1 and TRBJ2-2; D possibly uses TRBD1 or TRBD2 (6 bases each). Germline V gene sequence: CDR1 MNHNS, CDR2 SASEGT. CDR3 length: 19 amino acids. DNA for the CDR3: TGTGTCAGCAGTGAGACCCTTCCCGGGGGCGCCGTGAACACCGGGGAGCTGTTTTTT. This encodes CVSSETLPGGAVNTGELFF.

On this clonotype: The junction differs from germline at one of its ends, possibly a read error. The CDR3 DNA reads as TGCGCCAACAGCTGGGGCGCGGGATACTCAACCTGCAGTGAGCAGTTCTTC. Its translation is CANSWGAGYSTCSEQFF. The chain employs TRBV5-1 and TRBJ2-1; possible D gene TRBD2, 6 bases. The CDR3 covers 17 residues. The V gene's germline CDR1 is SGHRS and CDR2 YFSETQ.

Remarks on this clonotype: The missing conserved phenylalanine or tryptophan at the end of this CDR3 makes a read error likely. The CDR3 loop reads CCAATGVSSNEQFS. CDR3 nucleotide sequence: TGCTGCGCCGCGACGGGAGTAAGTTCCAATGAGCAGTTCTCC. The V gene is TRBV29-1, the J gene TRBJ2-1; weak D call: TRBD2 (6 bases). The CDR3 is 14 residues long. Per the germline V gene, CDR1 is SQVTM and CDR2 is ANQGSEA.

Note on this clonotype: One end of the junction is discordant with germline, which a read error may explain. The rearrangement joins TRBV4-3 to TRBJ2-1; perhaps TRBD2 as D (6 bases). CDR1 and CDR2 from the germline V gene are LGHNA and YSLEER. This CDR3 is built from 16 residues. CDR3 in DNA: TGCGCCAGCAGCCAAGATGCGGGAAGCTCCTACATTGGGCAGTCCTTC. Encoded protein: CASSQDAGSSYIGQSF.

There are a few counts of this clonotype. The chain has TRBV11-2 and TRBJ1-1, with TRBD1 identical over 9 bases. Germline V gene data show CDR1 as SGHAT and CDR2 as FQNNGV. There are 20 residues in the CDR3. V trimming: 5 bases; J trimming: 2 bases; junction bases outside the gene matches: 21. The CDR3 region is CASSARDRGCKRWSNTEAFF. The CDR3 nucleotides are TGTGCCAGCAGCGCGCGAGACAGGGGGTGCAAGAGGTGGAGTAACACTGAAGCTTTCTTT.

Comment on this clonotype: A read error is likely, as this CDR3 ends without the conserved phenylalanine or tryptophan. This chain uses TRBV28 with TRBJ1-3; D gene uncertain. Germline V CDR1 and CDR2: MDHEN, SYDVKM. The CDR3 contains 14 residues. CDR3 in amino acids: CASSAQLVGKTIYV. The CDR3 nucleotides read TGTGCCAGCTCAGCACAGTTGGTGGGAAAGACCATATATGTT.

To note about this clonotype: One junction end does not reproduce the germline sequence, and a read error may be involved. The chain couples TRBV6-1 to TRBJ2-2; D may match TRBD1 or TRBD2 (6 bases each). The CDR3 loop spans 19 amino acids. The V gene's germline CDR1 is MNHNS and CDR2 SASEGT. The CDR3 DNA follows: TGTGGAAGCAGTGAAACCCTTCCCGGGGGCGCCGCGAACACCGTGGAGCTGTTTTTT. It codes for CGSSETLPGGAANTVELFF.

For this clonotype: Likely a read error: the CDR3 ends without its conserved phenylalanine or tryptophan. No DNA is shown, since the ends of the CDR3 on it are uncertain; the CDR3 is the one TCRdb lists. The CDR3 here is CASSTDRGLTEYL. This chain uses TRBV6-5 with TRBJ2-5; the table assigns TRBD1, which was not confirmed against the DNA. Inclusive of both ends, the CDR3 amounts to 13 amino acids. Germline CDR1 MNHEY, CDR2 SVGAGI.

Of note for this clonotype: Because it lacks the conserved phenylalanine or tryptophan at the end, this CDR3 is likely a read error. No DNA is shown, since the ends of the CDR3 on it are uncertain; the CDR3 is the one TCRdb lists. The V call is TRBV4-3, the J call TRBJ2-1; the table gives TRBD2 as D, unverified against the DNA. CDR1 is LGHNA, CDR2 YSLEER, per germline. The CDR3 is 16 amino acids in total, end residues counted. The CDR3 reads CTSSQDAGSPYNERFL.

This clonotype was recorded a few times. J is TRBJ1-4 and V is TRBV28; D uncertain. This CDR3 spans 14 amino acids. Germline CDR1 is MDHEN and CDR2 is SYDVKM. The CDR3 here is CVNSYPGGYEKLFF. CDR3 nucleotide sequence: TGTGTCAACAGTTATCCGGGCGGGTATGAAAAACTGTTTTTT.

Points on this clonotype: No conserved phenylalanine or tryptophan is present at the end of the CDR3, so a read error is the likely explanation. No DNA is shown, since the ends of the CDR3 on it are uncertain; the CDR3 is the one TCRdb lists. The gene calls are TRBV11-2 and TRBJ2-7. Germline CDR1 is SGHAT and CDR2 is FQNNGV. The CDR3 is made up of 13 amino acids, end residues included. CDR3 sequence: CASSLGSNYEEHL.

This clonotype occurred many times. A read error is possible here, since a much larger clone lies one base away. The chain joins TRBV5-1 to TRBJ1-1; D uncertain. CDR3 length: 13 amino acids. Trimming cost V 4 bases and J 1 base, with 8 bases left between them. In germline, CDR1 is SGHRS, CDR2 YFSETQ. The CDR3 loop is CASSPEWNTEAFF. CDR3 DNA: TGCGCCAGCAGCCCCGAGTGGAACACTGAAGCTTTCTTT.

On this clonotype: The junction does not match germline at one end; this may be a read error. V and J are TRBV4-1 and TRBJ2-1; 8 bases are shared with TRBD2. This CDR3 comprises 16 residues. Per the germline V gene, CDR1 is MGHRA and CDR2 is YSYEKL. The CDR3 loop is CASCQKRVAGFGEQFF. DNA for the CDR3: TGCGCCAGCTGCCAAAAGAGGGTAGCGGGATTTGGTGAGCAGTTCTTC.

The chain links TRBV12-3 or TRBV12-4 to TRBJ2-1; 7 bases map to TRBD1. Unmatched junction bases numbered 13, after V lost 5 bases and J lost 6 bases. CDR3 size: 16 residues. The CDR3 DNA follows: TGTGCCAGCAGTCTCTGGAGCCTGGACAGGATCAATGAGCAGTTCTTC. Residues: CASSLWSLDRINEQFF.

This clonotype showed up many times. This sequence joins TRBV10-3 and TRBJ1-1; 7 bases align to TRBD1. The CDR3 consists of 15 residues. With 0 bases clipped from V and 5 bases from J, the junction kept 6 bases outside the gene matches. Germline V gives CDR1 ENHRY, CDR2 SYGVKD. The CDR3 nucleotides are TGTGCCATCAGTGAGTCGACAGGGATGTTGACTGAAGCTTTCTTT. Protein: CAISESTGMLTEAFF.

This clonotype was detected only a few times. One junction end does not reproduce the germline sequence, and a read error may be involved. The chain employs TRBV5-1 and TRBJ2-1; D possibly corresponds to TRBD2 (6 bases). Germline CDR1 reads SGHRS; CDR2 reads YFSETQ. This CDR3 has 13 residues. CDR3 nucleotide sequence: TGCACCAGCAGTTTGGCCGGGGGCAATGAGCAGTTCTTC. Its translation: CTSSLAGGNEQFF.

Details on this clonotype: A read error may account for a junction end that differs from germline. The rearrangement uses TRBV10-3 and TRBJ2-1; no clear D gene. The CDR3 runs to 14 residues. From germline, CDR1 is ENHRY and CDR2 SYGVKD. CDR3 in DNA: TGTGCCATCAGTCTCACGGCGACCCGGCATGAGCAATTCTTC. Its protein is CAISLTATRHEQFF.

A few counts support this clonotype. Lacking the conserved final phenylalanine or tryptophan, this CDR3 likely reflects a read error. Because the CDR3's place on the DNA is in doubt, the DNA is left out and the CDR3 is given as listed by TCRdb. The chain has TRBV11-2 and TRBJ1-4; the table's D call, TRBD1, was not checked against the DNA. CDR1 SGHAT and CDR2 FQNNGV come from the germline V gene. From its first to its last residue, the CDR3 has 12 amino acids. The chain's CDR3 is CASSPWGGKLFS.